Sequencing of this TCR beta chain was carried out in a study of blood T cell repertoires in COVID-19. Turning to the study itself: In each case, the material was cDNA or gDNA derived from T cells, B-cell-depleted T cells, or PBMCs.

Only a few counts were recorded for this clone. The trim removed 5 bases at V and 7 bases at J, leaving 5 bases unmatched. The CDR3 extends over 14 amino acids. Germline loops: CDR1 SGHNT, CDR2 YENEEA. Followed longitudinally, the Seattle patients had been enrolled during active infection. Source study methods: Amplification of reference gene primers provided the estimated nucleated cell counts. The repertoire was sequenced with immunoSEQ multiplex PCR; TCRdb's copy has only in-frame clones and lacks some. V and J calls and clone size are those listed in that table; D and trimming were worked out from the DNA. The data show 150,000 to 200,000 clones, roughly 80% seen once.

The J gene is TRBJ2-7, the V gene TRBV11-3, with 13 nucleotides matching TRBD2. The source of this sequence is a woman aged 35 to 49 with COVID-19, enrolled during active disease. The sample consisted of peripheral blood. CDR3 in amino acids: CASSGTTSGGEQYF. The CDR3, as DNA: TGTGCCAGCAGCGGAACGACTAGCGGGGGGGAGCAGTACTTC.